The following is a TCR beta chain sequence with its context. V trimming: 5 bases; J trimming: 6 bases; junction bases outside the gene matches: 4. The CDR3 sequence is 13 residues long. Germline V gene sequence: CDR1 SGHTA, CDR2 FQGNSA. Authors' methods: Cell counts per sample came from amplifying reference gene primers. The repertoire was sequenced with immunoSEQ multiplex PCR; TCRdb's copy has only in-frame clones and lacks some. Clonal size and the V and J genes are those of that table, whereas D and trimming came from the DNA. The data show 220,000 or so clones, around 86% seen once. The source of the sample is a study of blood T cell repertoires in COVID-19. Study at large: The samples span acute and convalescent COVID-19 from the United States, Italy and Spain. T cells, B-cell-depleted T cells, or PBMCs provided the cDNA or gDNA that served as material.

The origin of this receptor is a man between 60 and 70 years old who had recovered from COVID-19. Sequenced material: peripheral blood. The chain recombines TRBV7-2 with TRBJ1-2; 9 bases are a match to TRBD1. The CDR3 DNA reads TGTGCCAGCAGCAGGGACAGGGAGCATGGCTACACCTTC. Encoded protein: CASSRDREHGYTF.